This passage covers 18 T cell receptor beta chains from one sample sequenced in a study of T cells in localized non-small cell lung cancer. This table comes from immunoSEQ multiplex PCR, and its TCRdb copy is limited to in-frame clones, with some not included. The data hold roughly 40,000 clones, with approximately 86% observed a single time. Here the sequenced sample was peripheral blood, taken before any cancer treatment. These TCRs come from a man aged 18-55 years with stage I lung adenocarcinoma.

This chain links TRBV29-1 with TRBJ1-5; D is unresolved. Germline-derived CDR1 and CDR2 are SQVTM and ANQGSEA. CDR3 length: 13 amino acids. V shed 3 bases and J shed 8 bases, with 14 bases lying between them. The CDR3 sequence is CSVDEGCREPQHF. The CDR3 DNA is TGCAGCGTTGACGAAGGTTGTAGAGAGCCCCAGCATTTT.

The chain employs TRBV6-6 and TRBJ2-6; 7 nucleotides line up with TRBD1. CDR1 and CDR2 from the germline V gene are MNHNY and SVGAGI (reference sequence). The CDR3 length is 16 residues. V trimming: 2 bases; J trimming: 1 base; junction bases outside the gene matches: 2. The CDR3 protein is CASSYPTGSGANVLTF. CDR3 nucleotide sequence: TGTGCCAGCAGTTACCCGACAGGGTCTGGGGCCAACGTCCTGACTTTC.

The V call is TRBV2, the J call TRBJ2-7; 9 bases align to TRBD1. The trim removed 7 bases at V and 1 base at J, leaving 5 bases unmatched. The CDR3 is 14 amino acids. Looked up from germline, CDR1 is SNHLY and CDR2 is FYNNEI. The CDR3 DNA is TGTGCCAGCACTCTGACAGGGGGTTCCTACGAGCAGTACTTC. Translated: CASTLTGGSYEQYF.

The chain is built from TRBV19 and TRBJ1-1; possibly TRBD1 for D (5 bases). Germline assignment: CDR1 LNHDA and CDR2 SQIVND (reference sequence). The length of the CDR3 is 15 residues. Trimming took off 8 bases at V and 2 bases at J, with 18 bases between the two ends. This chain's CDR3 is CASCGGALSNTEAFF. CDR3 in DNA: TGTGCCAGTTGCGGTGGGGCACTATCCAACACTGAAGCTTTCTTT.

This clone was seen once. V is TRBV6-5 and J is TRBJ2-7, with TRBD1 identical over 10 bases. From germline, CDR1 is MNHEY and CDR2 SVGAGI. J was trimmed by 4 bases and V by 5 bases; bases with no gene match: 5. The CDR3 runs 14 residues. The CDR3 protein is CASSRDRGAYEQYF. CDR3 nucleotide sequence: TGTGCCAGCAGTCGGGACAGGGGAGCGTACGAGCAGTACTTC.

The chain couples TRBV4-2 to TRBJ1-3; D is unclear. V dropped 5 bases and J dropped 0 bases, with 11 bases sitting between them. The CDR3 loop spans 15 amino acids. CDR1 is LGHNA, CDR2 YNFKEQ, per germline. CDR3 residues: CASSEGGASGNTIYF. Written as DNA, the CDR3 is TGTGCCAGCAGCGAGGGTGGCGCCTCTGGAAACACCATATATTTT.

The chain has TRBV11-2 and TRBJ1-3; D gene ambiguous. The CDR3 consists of 16 residues. V was trimmed by 0 bases and J by 1 base, leaving 10 bases between them. Germline assignment: CDR1 SGHAT and CDR2 FQNNGV. The CDR3 DNA reads TGTGCCAGCAGCTTAGATGGAACAGCATCTGGAAACACCATATATTTT. It codes for CASSLDGTASGNTIYF.

The chain couples TRBV4-3 to TRBJ2-4; D tentatively reads TRBD1 or TRBD2 (5 bases each). There are 17 residues in the CDR3. The V and J ends lost 0 bases and 4 bases respectively, with 16 bases between them. Germline-derived CDR1 and CDR2 are LGHNA and YSLEER. The CDR3 DNA is TGCGCCAGCAGCCAAGATATCTCCCGTGAGGGGAAAAACATTCAGTACTTC. It translates to CASSQDISREGKNIQYF.

The rearrangement joins TRBV7-2 to TRBJ2-5; perhaps TRBD1 as D (5 bases). CDR3 length equals 14 residues. Looked up from germline, CDR1 is SGHTA and CDR2 is FQGNSA. Trimming removed 4 bases at V and 5 bases at J, with 14 bases between. CDR3 bases: TGTGCCAGCAGCTCCTCCCCCAGGGCCGAGACCCAGTACTTC. It codes for CASSSSPRAETQYF.

The chain has TRBV5-6 and TRBJ2-7; the match to TRBD1 covers 9 bases. Per the germline V gene, CDR1 is SGHDT and CDR2 is YYEEEE. Trimming at V came to 4 bases and at J to 4 bases, leaving 6 bases not matched to a gene. This CDR3 has 14 amino acids. DNA of the CDR3: TGTGCCAGCAGCACAGGGGGCGAGACGTACGAGCAGTACTTC. Its translation: CASSTGGETYEQYF.

CDR3 region: CASSLGGSRDTEAFF. CDR3 DNA: TGTGCCAGCAGCTTAGGGGGGTCAAGGGACACTGAAGCTTTCTTT. The chain is built from TRBV7-8 and TRBJ1-1, with D possibly matching TRBD1 (5 bases). This CDR3 comprises 15 residues. Germline CDR1 reads SGHVS; CDR2 reads FQNEAQ. V dropped 1 base and J dropped 3 bases, with 12 bases sitting between them.

The chain has TRBV5-1 and TRBJ2-7; TRBD1 is a possible D gene (6 bases). The V end was cut by 2 bases, the J end by 6 bases, with 18 bases between. The germline CDR1 and CDR2 sequences are SGHRS and YFSETQ. This CDR3 has 15 amino acids. The CDR3 coding sequence is TGCGCCAGCAGCTTCGGACAGAGTTCACTCGGCGAGCAGTACTTC. This codes for CASSFGQSSLGEQYF.

The J gene is TRBJ2-2, the V gene TRBV7-3; D unclear. From germline, CDR1 is SGHTA and CDR2 FQGTGA. With 4 bases removed from V and 6 bases from J, the gap between germline ends came to 12 bases. The CDR3 extends over 14 amino acids. The CDR3 coding sequence is TGTGCCAGCAGCTCGGCAGACGGGCCCGGGGAGCTGTTTTTT. This gives the protein CASSSADGPGELFF.

This chain joins TRBV27 and TRBJ2-4, with 9 bases matching TRBD2. The ends lost 0 bases at V and 0 bases at J; junction bases unmatched: 9. The CDR3 covers 19 residues. Germline loops: CDR1 MNHEY, CDR2 SMNVEV (reference sequence). Written as DNA, the CDR3 is TGTGCCAGCAGTTTATCGAAGGGTAGCGGGGGAGTAGCCAAAAACATTCAGTACTTC. This sequence encodes CASSLSKGSGGVAKNIQYF.

The chain employs TRBV12-5 and TRBJ2-1, with D possibly being TRBD1 (6 bases). V lost 6 bases to trimming and J lost 9 bases, with 12 bases between them. The germline V gene has CDR1 LGHNT and CDR2 FRNRAP. The CDR3 runs to 12 residues. The CDR3, as DNA: TGTGCTAGTGGCCTACAGGGTACTGAGCAGTTCTTC. Its translation: CASGLQGTEQFF.

In its sample, this clone ranks as medium-sized. The V and J genes are TRBV9 and TRBJ1-2; a weak D match, TRBD1 (6 bases). CDR1 and CDR2 from the germline V gene are SGDLS and YYNGEE. V gave up 3 bases and J gave up 8 bases, with 20 bases separating them. This CDR3 has 15 amino acids. The CDR3 bases are TGTGCCAGCAGCGGACAACAGGGACTGCGGAACGGCTACACCTTC. Translated, it gives CASSGQQGLRNGYTF.

The rearrangement joins TRBV5-1 to TRBJ1-2, with a possible D match to TRBD1 (5 bases). V was pared by 2 bases and J by 6 bases, with 17 bases between. The germline V gene has CDR1 SGHRS and CDR2 YFSETQ. This CDR3 is 15 amino acids long. This CDR3 is CASSLEQGDFDGYTF. Written as DNA, the CDR3 is TGCGCCAGCAGCTTAGAGCAAGGGGATTTCGATGGCTACACCTTC.

The chain recombines TRBV4-1 with TRBJ2-7, with TRBD1 matching over 7 bases. The V segment lost 4 bases and the J segment 4 bases; nucleotides outside the gene matches: 7. Germline V gene data show CDR1 as MGHRA and CDR2 as YSYEKL. The CDR3 consists of 14 residues. Here the CDR3 reads CASSRGQGVYEQYF. The CDR3 coding sequence is TGCGCCAGCAGCCGAGGGCAGGGGGTTTACGAGCAGTACTTC.